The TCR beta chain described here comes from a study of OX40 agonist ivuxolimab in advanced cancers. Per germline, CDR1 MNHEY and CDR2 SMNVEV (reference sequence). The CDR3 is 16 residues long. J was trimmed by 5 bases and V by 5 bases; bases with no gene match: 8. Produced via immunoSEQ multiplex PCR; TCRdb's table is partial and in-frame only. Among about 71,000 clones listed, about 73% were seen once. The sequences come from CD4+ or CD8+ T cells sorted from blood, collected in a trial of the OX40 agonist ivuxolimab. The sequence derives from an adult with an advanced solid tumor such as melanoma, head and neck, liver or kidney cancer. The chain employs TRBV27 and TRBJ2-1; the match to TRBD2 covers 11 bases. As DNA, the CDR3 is TGTGCCAGCAGTAATCCTAGCGGGGGGCCCCACAATGAGCAGTTCTTC. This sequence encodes CASSNPSGGPHNEQFF.